The clone carrying this T cell receptor (beta chain) appeared a few times. Individual cDNA molecules were tagged with unique molecular identifiers, the study reported. TCRdb fed the 5' RACE reads into MiXCR, producing one record per CDR3 protein. The sample lists under 20,000 distinct CDR3 sequences, about 5.5% seen once, with under 8.5% in the top ten. The record originates from a study of early T cells in non-severe SARS-CoV-2 infection. Study information: Sequencing of unsorted whole blood was done on bulk RNA, leaving chains unpaired.

The germline gives CDR1 LNHDA, CDR2 SQIVND (reference sequence). Deletions cut 1 base from V and 3 bases from J, with 6 bases between. This CDR3 region has 13 residues. The sequencing sample was made of whole blood. The clonotype originates from an adult who was a healthcare worker with PCR-confirmed SARS-CoV-2 infection or an uninfected control (not recorded which). This rearrangement joins TRBV19 to TRBJ1-1; D is possibly TRBD1 (5 bases). CDR3 sequence: CASSIGGDTEAFF. In DNA, the CDR3 is TGTGCCAGTAGTATAGGGGGGGACACTGAAGCTTTCTTT.